These T cell receptor beta chains were read from a single sample in a study of T cells after yellow fever vaccination. In TCRdb, the 5' RACE reads were re-called with MiXCR into one record per CDR3 protein. The sample has approximately 300,000 distinct CDR3 sequences; around 6.8% are singletons. The sequences come from PBMCs, collected approximately 47 days after the first yellow fever vaccination. These receptors all come from a man aged 18 to 35 who received the YFV17D yellow fever vaccine. Both conserved end residues are part of each CDR3. The D gene is left open where the match is weak. Some rows mark clone size as missing; the rest say once, few, many or name a class of expanded clone.

cdr3_aa cdr3_nt v_call d_call j_call clone_size
CASSSGGGPEAFF TGCGCCAGCAGCTCGGGGGGGGGGCCTGAAGCTTTCTTT TRBV5-1 . TRBJ1-1 .
CASSLVRASGYQETQYF TGTGCCAGCAGCTTAGTTCGGGCTAGCGGGTACCAAGAGACCCAGTACTTC TRBV11-2 TRBD2 TRBJ2-5 few
CASSPRPGGNTEAFF TGTGCCAGCAGCCCCCGACCAGGGGGGAACACTGAAGCTTTCTTT TRBV7-8 TRBD1 TRBJ1-1 .
CASSGGGAKETQYF TGTGCCAGCAGTGGGGGGGGGGCCAAAGAGACCCAGTACTTC TRBV6-1 . TRBJ2-5 .
CASSIGNSGGAFF TGTGCCAGTAGTATAGGCAATTCCGGGGGAGCTTTCTTT TRBV19 . TRBJ1-1 .
CSVEGQGRYGYTF TGCAGCGTTGAAGGACAGGGGCGCTATGGCTACACCTTC TRBV29-1 TRBD1 TRBJ1-2 few
CASSSSGTGGYEQYF TGTGCCAGCAGTTCCTCCGGGACAGGGGGCTACGAGCAGTACTTC TRBV6-5 TRBD1 TRBJ2-7 .
CASSSSRDRGNEQFF TGTGCCAGCAGCTCTTCGAGGGACAGGGGGAATGAGCAGTTCTTC TRBV7-6 TRBD1 TRBJ2-1 .
CASSLTGTDTQYF TGTGCCAGCAGCTTGACAGGCACAGATACGCAGTATTTT TRBV7-3 . TRBJ2-3 many
CASSLGRGEHTQYF TGTGCCAGCAGCTTGGGGCGGGGGGAGCATACGCAGTATTTT TRBV5-4 TRBD2 TRBJ2-3 few
CASQDRGSNQPQHF TGTGCCAGCCAAGACAGGGGCAGCAATCAGCCCCAGCATTTT TRBV2 TRBD1 TRBJ1-5 .
CASSDRRYEQYF TGTGCCAGCAGCGACAGGCGATACGAGCAGTACTTC TRBV7-9 . TRBJ2-7 .
CSFFRGGYNEQFF TGCAGTTTCTTCAGGGGGGGATACAATGAGCAGTTCTTC TRBV20-1 . TRBJ2-1 few
CASSLVRQTTYNEQFF TGTGCCAGCAGCTTAGTACGCCAGACCACCTACAATGAGCAGTTCTTC TRBV7-9 . TRBJ2-1 .
CASSQEERSGQPQHF TGTGCCAGCAGCCAAGAGGAAAGATCGGGTCAGCCCCAGCATTTT TRBV4-2 . TRBJ1-5 few
CSVVPEAYYEQYF TGCAGCGTTGTTCCAGAGGCCTACTACGAGCAGTACTTC TRBV29-1 . TRBJ2-7 few
CSAKRGAGDGYTF TGCAGTGCTAAAAGGGGGGCAGGGGATGGCTACACCTTC TRBV20-1 . TRBJ1-2 few
CASSYYRGKEGFQHF TGTGCCAGCAGCTATTACAGGGGCAAGGAAGGATTCCAGCATTTT TRBV7-2 TRBD1 TRBJ1-5 many
CASSHIYRDGVYEQYF TGTGCCAGCAGCCATATTTACAGGGATGGGGTCTACGAGCAGTACTTC TRBV3-1 . TRBJ2-7 many
CASSQEHSGGALWNEQFF TGCGCCAGCAGCCAAGAACATTCCGGGGGAGCCCTTTGGAATGAGCAGTTCTTC TRBV4-3 . TRBJ2-1 many
CSVHGKDGTQYF TGCAGCGTTCATGGAAAAGACGGGACCCAGTACTTC TRBV29-1 . TRBJ2-5 .
CASSQTGGYQETQYF TGCGCCAGCAGCCAAACAGGGGGGTACCAAGAGACCCAGTACTTC TRBV5-1 TRBD1 TRBJ2-5 few
CASSLVSSAGTIEQFF TGCGCCAGCAGCTTGGTATCGAGCGCGGGAACCATTGAGCAGTTCTTC TRBV5-1 . TRBJ2-1 few
CASSPRLAGGFYNEQFF TGTGCCAGCAGTCCCCGACTAGCGGGGGGATTCTACAATGAGCAGTTCTTC TRBV6-2/TRBV6-3 TRBD2 TRBJ2-1 .
CASSSNRGRAETQYF TGTGCCAGCAGCTCGAACAGGGGCAGGGCAGAGACCCAGTACTTC TRBV7-9 TRBD1 TRBJ2-5 .
CASTQSRVLNTEAFF TGCGCCAGCACCCAGTCGAGGGTGTTGAACACTGAAGCTTTCTTT TRBV5-1 . TRBJ1-1 .
CASSRGGSGANVLTF TGTGCCAGCAGCCGAGGGGGCTCTGGGGCCAACGTCCTGACTTTC TRBV7-6 . TRBJ2-6 .
CASSAGTGTPDTQYF TGTGCCAGCAGCGCTGGGACAGGTACCCCAGATACGCAGTATTTT TRBV9 TRBD1 TRBJ2-3 .
CASKETAISYNEQFF TGTGCCAGTAAGGAAACAGCCATCTCCTACAATGAGCAGTTCTTC TRBV19 . TRBJ2-1 few
CASSPPGGELYNEQFF TGTGCCAGCTCACCACCGGGCGGGGAGCTCTACAATGAGCAGTTCTTC TRBV18 . TRBJ2-1 few
CSTRQGRNEQFF TGCAGCACAAGACAGGGGCGGAATGAGCAGTTCTTC TRBV29-1 TRBD1 TRBJ2-1 few
CSVAGHSSYEQYF TGCAGCGTTGCTGGACATAGCTCCTACGAGCAGTACTTC TRBV29-1 . TRBJ2-7 .
CASSHRNRDTSNSPLHF TGCGCCAGCAGCCATCGCAATAGGGACACCAGTAATTCACCCCTCCACTTT TRBV4-3 . TRBJ1-6 few
CASSKEGQGLDTQYF TGTGCCAGCAGCAAAGAGGGACAGGGATTAGATACGCAGTATTTT TRBV21-1 . TRBJ2-3 many
CASSFIEAKNIQYF TGTGCCAGCAGCTTTATCGAGGCCAAAAACATTCAGTACTTC TRBV7-2 . TRBJ2-4 few
CSARERQGPYNEQFF TGCAGTGCTAGAGAAAGACAGGGGCCCTACAATGAGCAGTTCTTC TRBV20-1 TRBD1 TRBJ2-1 .
CAISESEDGRRGIQYF TGTGCCATCAGTGAGTCAGAGGATGGTCGACGCGGCATTCAGTACTTC TRBV10-3 . TRBJ2-4 .
CASSSNLGRDSYNSPLHF TGTGCCAGCAGCTCCAATCTTGGGAGGGACTCCTATAATTCACCCCTCCACTTT TRBV4-2 . TRBJ1-6 .